The clone carrying this T cell receptor (beta chain) appeared a few times. Its antigen is as yet unknown. TCRdb re-called the RT-PCR reads through MiXCR, storing one row per CDR3 protein. The repertoire holds 650,000 to 800,000 distinct CDR3 sequences, with roughly 18% as singletons. This entry belongs to a study of response to subunit inactivated influenza vaccine. Notes on the study in general: Seasonal influenza vaccination, on each occasion, was suggested by the authors to recruit few new T cells.

This CDR3 has 19 amino acids. Germline CDR1 reads ENHRY; CDR2 reads SYGVKD. V dropped 3 bases and J dropped 3 bases, with 23 bases sitting between them. V gene TRBV10-3 combines with J gene TRBJ2-2, with D perhaps TRBD1 (6 bases). The input for sequencing was PBMCs from blood, taken roughly 5 days after vaccination. The TCR was taken from a man in his fifties or sixties who received an inactivated influenza vaccine. For the CDR3, the DNA is TGTGCCATCAGTGACGCAGACCAGTTTGGGGGCACTTACACCGGGGAGCTGTTTTTT. As protein: CAISDADQFGGTYTGELFF.